This T cell receptor beta chain came from a study of T-cell reconstitution after alpha-beta-depleted transplantation in children. V was clipped by 0 bases and J by 4 bases, with 10 bases between them. Per germline, CDR1 ENHRY and CDR2 SYGVKD. The CDR3 consists of 14 residues. This sample's TCRbeta library carried unique molecular identifier barcodes. TCRdb re-derived calls from the PCR reads in MiXCR, one entry per CDR3 protein. The top ten clones hold about 5.4% of a sample with about 460,000 distinct CDR3 sequences, approximately 12% of them seen once. The chain has TRBV10-3 and TRBJ2-7; the D is unclear. The receptor's source is a human donor who donated a stem cell graft to a child with combined immunodeficiency. Sequencing used PBMCs from the stem cell graft donor, obtained from the stem cell graft. The CDR3 loop is CAISESVWGYEQYF. DNA for the CDR3: TGTGCCATCAGTGAGTCCGTCTGGGGATACGAGCAGTACTTC.